This T cell receptor beta chain was sequenced during a study of blood T cell repertoires in COVID-19. This CDR3 contains 13 residues. CDR1 is GTSNPN, CDR2 SVGIG, per germline (reference sequence). V lost 1 base, J lost 2 bases, and 8 bases lay in between. Per the original methods: Amplifying reference gene primers gave estimates of nucleated cell counts. TCRdb keeps only in-frame clones here, not all; method: immunoSEQ multiplex PCR. V and J calls and clone size are given by that table; D and trimming were obtained from the DNA. The table lists 300,000 to 350,000 clones, 75% to 90% of them singletons.

This receptor was taken from a woman aged 45 to 65 with COVID-19, enrolled during active disease. The sequencing input was peripheral blood. The rearrangement links TRBV30 to TRBJ1-2; maybe TRBD1 (6 bases). This chain's CDR3 is CAWSEDRNYGYTF. DNA of the CDR3: TGTGCCTGGAGTGAGGACAGAAACTATGGCTACACCTTC.